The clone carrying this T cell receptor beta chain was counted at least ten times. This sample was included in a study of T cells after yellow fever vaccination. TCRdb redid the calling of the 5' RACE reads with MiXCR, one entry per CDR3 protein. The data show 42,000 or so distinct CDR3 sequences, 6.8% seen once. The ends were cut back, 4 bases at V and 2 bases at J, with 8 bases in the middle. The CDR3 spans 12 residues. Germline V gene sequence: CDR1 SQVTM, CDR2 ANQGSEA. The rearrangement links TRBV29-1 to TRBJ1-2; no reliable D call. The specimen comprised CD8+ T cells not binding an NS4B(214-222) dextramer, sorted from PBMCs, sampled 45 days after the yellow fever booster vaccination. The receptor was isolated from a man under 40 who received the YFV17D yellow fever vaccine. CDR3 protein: CSVVGENYGYTF. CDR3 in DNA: TGCAGCGTTGTCGGGGAAAACTATGGCTACACCTTC.